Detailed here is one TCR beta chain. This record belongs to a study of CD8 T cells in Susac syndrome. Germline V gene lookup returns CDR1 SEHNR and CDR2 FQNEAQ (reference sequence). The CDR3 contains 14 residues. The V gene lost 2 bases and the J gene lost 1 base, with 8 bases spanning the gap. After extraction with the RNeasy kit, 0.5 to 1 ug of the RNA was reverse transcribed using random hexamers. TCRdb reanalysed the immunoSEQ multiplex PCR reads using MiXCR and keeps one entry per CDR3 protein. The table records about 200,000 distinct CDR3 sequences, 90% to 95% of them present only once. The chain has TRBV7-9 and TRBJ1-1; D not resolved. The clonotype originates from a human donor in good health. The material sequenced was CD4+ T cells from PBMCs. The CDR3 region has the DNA TGTGCCAGCAGCTTATTTGGAGGGAACACTGAAGCTTTCTTT. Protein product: CASSLFGGNTEAFF.